Listed here is a single T cell receptor beta chain. The antigen it binds to is not known. No qualities accompany the bases; no much larger clone lies one base away. The data stem from a study of cytomegalovirus exposure and HLA in healthy donors (TCRdb year 2017). Concerning the study at large: According to a later analysis, the 110 or so validation repertoires were produced on the same platform as the 700 or so repertoires of the first cohort. The aim of the study was to test whether cataloging public T cell receptors could identify signatures of past pathogen exposure. A separate validation cohort of more than 100 different subjects was used in addition to the approximately 700-subject first cohort. The study combined high-throughput TCR immunosequencing, statistical association of individual TCRs with disease status, and machine learning to predict cytomegalovirus infection status.

The receptor library was made with the immunoSEQ multiplex PCR assay. Per the authors' processing: To diagnose cytomegalovirus status from the catalog of TCR beta chain sequences, a statistical classification framework was built. TCRdb took this table from immuneACCESS and kept in-frame rearrangements with V and J called. Such tables lack part of the clones; where checked against another copy, unresolved V genes explain under half of the gap, and the rest is unexplained. From that table come the V and J calls and clone size; the DNA was used to work out D and trimming. The sample table records about 200,000 clones; 84% of these occur just once. The ten largest account for around 15% of the sample. The donors were included in the validation cohort of over a hundred subjects, a group kept apart from the approximately 700-subject first cohort. CDR3 length: 13 amino acids, cysteine to phenylalanine. Kept here is only the CDR3 DNA, which spans 39 bases and is read in frame from base 1. The germline V gene (reference sequence) yields MNHNY for CDR1 and SVGAGI for CDR2. The trim is 6 bases for V and 7 bases for J, with a gap of 15 bases between the germline ends.

Paper-wide results and their limitations: In both the original and validation cohorts, the classifier was reported to diagnose cytomegalovirus status with high specificity and sensitivity. A later analysis found that TCRs clustered in the first cohort also tended to co-occur in the approximately 120 validation repertoires, with more than 90% of cluster scores above 0. A few of the identified cytomegalovirus-associated TCR beta chains were confirmed in vitro to be specific for cytomegalovirus antigens. A total of roughly 160 TCR beta chains were listed by the study as associated with cytomegalovirus. A later analysis had no HLA typing for the validation cohort, so co-occurrence there was scored across all 110 or so repertoires. According to the authors, the approach could potentially be generalized to other disease states and immunological phenotypes. Most TCR sequences were seen in very few donors, while some public TCRs were found in many individuals.

Sequenced sample: PBMCs. This receptor chain uses TRBV6-6 and TRBJ1-2; the best D guess is TRBD1, with 6 bases matching. This clonotype was obtained from a woman aged 25 to 39 in good health and CMV-seropositive. The DNA sequence reads TGTGCCAGCAGCCCCGACAGGACGTCTGGCTACACCTTC. Its protein product is CASSPDRTSGYTF.